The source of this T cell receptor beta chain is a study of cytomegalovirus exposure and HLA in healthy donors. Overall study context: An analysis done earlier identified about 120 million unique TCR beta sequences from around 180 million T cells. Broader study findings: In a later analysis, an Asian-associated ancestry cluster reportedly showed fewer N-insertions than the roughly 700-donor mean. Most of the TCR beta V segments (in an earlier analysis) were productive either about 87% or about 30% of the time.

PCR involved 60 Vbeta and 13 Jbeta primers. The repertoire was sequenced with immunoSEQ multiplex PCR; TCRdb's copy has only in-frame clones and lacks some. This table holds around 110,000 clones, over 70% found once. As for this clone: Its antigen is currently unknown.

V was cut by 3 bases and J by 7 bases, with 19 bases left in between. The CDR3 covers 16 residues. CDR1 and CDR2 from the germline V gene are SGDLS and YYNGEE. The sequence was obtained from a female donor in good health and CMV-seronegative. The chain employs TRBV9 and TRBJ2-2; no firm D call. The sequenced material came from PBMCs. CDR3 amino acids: CASSARLSKLDGELFF. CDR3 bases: TGTGCCAGCAGCGCCAGACTCTCCAAGCTCGACGGGGAGCTGTTTTTT.